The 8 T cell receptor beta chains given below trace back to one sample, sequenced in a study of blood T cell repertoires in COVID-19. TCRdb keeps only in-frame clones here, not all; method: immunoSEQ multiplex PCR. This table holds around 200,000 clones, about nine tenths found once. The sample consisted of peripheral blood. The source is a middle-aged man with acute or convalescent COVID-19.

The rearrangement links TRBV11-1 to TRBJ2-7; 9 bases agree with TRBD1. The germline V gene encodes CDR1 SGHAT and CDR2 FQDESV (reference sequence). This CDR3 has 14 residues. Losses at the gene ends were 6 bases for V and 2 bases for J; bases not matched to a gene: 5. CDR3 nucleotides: TGTGCCAGCAGACCGGGACAGGGAGCCTACGAGCAGTACTTC. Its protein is CASRPGQGAYEQYF.

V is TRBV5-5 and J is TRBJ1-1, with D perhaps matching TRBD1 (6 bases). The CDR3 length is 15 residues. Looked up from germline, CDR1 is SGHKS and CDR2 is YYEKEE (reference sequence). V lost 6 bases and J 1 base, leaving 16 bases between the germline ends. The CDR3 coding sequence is TGTGCCAGCAAGGGGGTCGGGATTAGGAACACTGAAGCTTTCTTT. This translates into CASKGVGIRNTEAFF.

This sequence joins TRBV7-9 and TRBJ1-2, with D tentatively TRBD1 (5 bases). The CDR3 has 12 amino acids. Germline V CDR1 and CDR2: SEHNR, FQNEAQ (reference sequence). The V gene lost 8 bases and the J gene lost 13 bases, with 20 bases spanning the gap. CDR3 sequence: CASALETESFTF. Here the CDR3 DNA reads TGTGCCAGCGCCCTTGAGACAGAATCCTTCACCTTC.

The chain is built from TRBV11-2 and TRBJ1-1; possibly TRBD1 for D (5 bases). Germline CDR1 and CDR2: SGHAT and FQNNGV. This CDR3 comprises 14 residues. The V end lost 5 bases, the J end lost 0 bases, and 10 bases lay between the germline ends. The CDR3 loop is CASSPRGLNTEAFF. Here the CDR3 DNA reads TGTGCCAGCAGCCCTAGGGGCTTGAACACTGAAGCTTTCTTT.

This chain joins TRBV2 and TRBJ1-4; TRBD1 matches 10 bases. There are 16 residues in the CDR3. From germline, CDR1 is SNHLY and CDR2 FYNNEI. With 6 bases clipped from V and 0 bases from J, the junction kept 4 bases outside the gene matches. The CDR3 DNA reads TGTGCCAGCAGGGAGACAGGGGGCGCAACTAATGAAAAACTGTTTTTT. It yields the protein CASRETGGATNEKLFF. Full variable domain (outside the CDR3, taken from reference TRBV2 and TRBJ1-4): EPEVTQTPSHQVTQMGQEVILRCVPISNHLYFYWYRQILGQKVEFLVSFYNNEISEKSEIFDDQFSVERPDGSNFTLKIRSTKLEDSAMYFCASRETGGATNEKLFFGSGTQLSVL.

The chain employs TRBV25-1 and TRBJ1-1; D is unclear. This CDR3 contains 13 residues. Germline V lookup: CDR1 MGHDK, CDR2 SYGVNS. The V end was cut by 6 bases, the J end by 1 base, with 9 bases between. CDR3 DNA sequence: TGTGCCAGCAGCAGGCAGGAGAACACTGAAGCTTTCTTT. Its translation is CASSRQENTEAFF. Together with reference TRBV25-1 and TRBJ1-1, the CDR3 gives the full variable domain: EADIYQTPRYLVIGTGKKITLECSQTMGHDKMYWYQQDPGMELHLIHYSYGVNSTEKGDLSSESTVSRIRTEHFPLTLESARPSHTSQYLCASSRQENTEAFFGQGTRLTVV.

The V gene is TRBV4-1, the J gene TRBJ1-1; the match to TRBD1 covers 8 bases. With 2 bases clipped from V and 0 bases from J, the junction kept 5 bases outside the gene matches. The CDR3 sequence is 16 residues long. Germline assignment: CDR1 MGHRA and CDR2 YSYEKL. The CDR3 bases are TGCGCCAGCAGCCAAACACCGGACAGGGTGAACACTGAAGCTTTCTTT. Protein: CASSQTPDRVNTEAFF.

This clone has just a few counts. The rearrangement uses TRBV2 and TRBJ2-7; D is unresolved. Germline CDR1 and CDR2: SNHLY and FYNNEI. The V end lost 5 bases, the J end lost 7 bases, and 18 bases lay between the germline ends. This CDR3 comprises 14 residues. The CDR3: CASSTRMERREQYF. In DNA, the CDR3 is TGTGCCAGCAGTACACGCATGGAGCGAAGGGAGCAGTACTTC.